This TCR beta chain was observed in a study of T cell changes during pregnancy in multiple sclerosis. Measured with immunoSEQ multiplex PCR; TCRdb has only the in-frame clones, and not every one. The sample records tens of thousands of clones, approximately 91% being singletons. Between the trimmed V and J ends, which lost 4 bases and 8 bases, there was a span of 12 bases. The CDR3 sequence is 12 residues long. CDR1 is SGHDT, CDR2 YYEEEE, per germline. The chain combines TRBV5-6 with TRBJ1-2; possibly TRBD1 for D (6 bases). This sequence was found in a female donor with multiple sclerosis, enrolled in a pregnancy study. The sample here was CD4+ T cells from peripheral blood mononuclear cells, taken in the first trimester of pregnancy. The CDR3 coding sequence is TGTGCCAGCAGCAATGGAAGGGGGGGCTACACCTTC. Protein sequence: CASSNGRGGYTF.